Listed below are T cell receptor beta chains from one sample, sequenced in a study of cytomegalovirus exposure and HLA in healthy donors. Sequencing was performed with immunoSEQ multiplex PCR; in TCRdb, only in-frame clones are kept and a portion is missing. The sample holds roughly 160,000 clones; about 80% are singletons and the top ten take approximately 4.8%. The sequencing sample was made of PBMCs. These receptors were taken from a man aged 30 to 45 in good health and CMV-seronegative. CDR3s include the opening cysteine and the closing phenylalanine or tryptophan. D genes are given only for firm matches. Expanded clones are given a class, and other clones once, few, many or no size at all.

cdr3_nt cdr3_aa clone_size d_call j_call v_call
TGTGCCACCAGCACCCGGACAGGGTCTGGAAACACCATATATTTT CATSTRTGSGNTIYF - TRBD1 TRBJ1-3 TRBV15
TGTGCCAGCAGCTCGCCGCAGGGATACTTCTATGGCTACACCTTC CASSSPQGYFYGYTF - - TRBJ1-2 TRBV7-2
TGTGCCAGCAGCGTAGGGGGATCATCGGGACTCTACTACGAGCAGTACTTC CASSVGGSSGLYYEQYF - - TRBJ2-7 TRBV9
TGTGCCAGCAGCGTGTCCCCTCAGGGGAACACTGAAGCTTTCTTT CASSVSPQGNTEAFF - - TRBJ1-1 TRBV9
TGTGCCATCAGCCGTAATGGGGGGGGTGATGAGCAGTTCTTC CAISRNGGGDEQFF - TRBD2 TRBJ2-1 TRBV10-3
TGTGCCTGGGCGACAGGGGGCAATCAGCCCCAGCATTTT CAWATGGNQPQHF - TRBD1 TRBJ1-5 TRBV30
TGTGCCAGCAGCGTAACCCCGATGTGGGAGGGCCATGAGACCCAGTACTTC CASSVTPMWEGHETQYF - TRBD2 TRBJ2-5 TRBV9
TGTGCCCACGCTGCGGCAAGGACCGCGGGAGGGAATTCACCCCTCCACTTT CAHAAARTAGGNSPLHF - - TRBJ1-6 TRBV30
TGTGCCAGCAGCTTCCCAGGGTTTAATGAAAAACTGTTTTTT CASSFPGFNEKLFF - - TRBJ1-4 TRBV2
TGTGCCAGCAGCGTAAGCGGGACAGGGTTTACCTCCCTCCACTTT CASSVSGTGFTSLHF - TRBD1 TRBJ1-6 TRBV9
TGTGCCAGCAGCAATATCCCAACTGGGGCGAATTCACCCCTCCACTTT CASSNIPTGANSPLHF - - TRBJ1-6 TRBV21-1
TGTGCCTGGACCAAGGGACTTCAGCCCCAGCATTTT CAWTKGLQPQHF few - TRBJ1-5 TRBV30
TGTGCCAGCAGGGATTTAGCCACCTACGAGCAGTACTTC CASRDLATYEQYF - - TRBJ2-7 TRBV27
TGTGCCAGCAGCTTAGGGGGGCGCAGGACTGAAGCTTTCTTT CASSLGGRRTEAFF - - TRBJ1-1 TRBV7-2
TGTGCCAGCAGCCCTTTGGCGGGACGAACCACAGATACGCAGTATTTT CASSPLAGRTTDTQYF - - TRBJ2-3 TRBV5-6
TGTGCCAGCAGCGTATCGGCCAGAGCGTCGGAGCCCCAGCATTTT CASSVSARASEPQHF - - TRBJ1-5 TRBV9
TGTGCCATCAGCGGGACAGACCAAGAGACCCAGTACTTC CAISGTDQETQYF - TRBD1 TRBJ2-5 TRBV10-3
TGTGCCAGCAGTGCCCCGGGTAGCCTCTACGAGCAGTACTTC CASSAPGSLYEQYF few - TRBJ2-7 TRBV27
TGTGCCAGCAGCCGAGGGGGGGATGGGGAGCTGTTTTTT CASSRGGDGELFF few - TRBJ2-2 TRBV28
TGTGCCAGTAGTATTTACGGGAACACTGAAGCTTTCTTT CASSIYGNTEAFF - - TRBJ1-1 TRBV19
TGTGCCAGCAGCTTGCGGGAGGCTGGGGCCAACGTCCTGACTTTC CASSLREAGANVLTF - TRBD2 TRBJ2-6 TRBV11-1
TGTGCCAGCAGTTTGGCACAGGGGACCCAGTACTTC CASSLAQGTQYF - - TRBJ2-5 TRBV28
TGCGCCAGCAGCTTGGTAACAGGGGGATGGGAAAAACTGTTTTTT CASSLVTGGWEKLFF - TRBD1 TRBJ1-4 TRBV5-1
TGTGCCAGCAGCTTAGGAGGACACCCCACAGATACGCAGTATTTT CASSLGGHPTDTQYF - - TRBJ2-3 TRBV11-2
TGTGCCTGGATGCAGGCCTACGAGCAGTACTTC CAWMQAYEQYF - - TRBJ2-7 TRBV30
TGTGCCAGCAGCCGACAGGGTTCAGGAAACACCATATATTTT CASSRQGSGNTIYF few TRBD1 TRBJ1-3 TRBV6-5
TGTGCCAGTTCCGGGACAGGGAATCAGCCCCAGCATTTT CASSGTGNQPQHF - TRBD1 TRBJ1-5 TRBV19
TGTGCCAGCAGCTTAGACCCCAGGGGCAATGAGCAGTTCTTC CASSLDPRGNEQFF - - TRBJ2-1 TRBV13
TGTGCCACCGGGGCAGGGGGCGACCGTCGGGCTGAAGCTTTCTTT CATGAGGDRRAEAFF - TRBD1 TRBJ1-1 TRBV15
TGTGCCAGCAGTGAATCGGGGAGGGGCGTTAACTATGGCTACACCTTC CASSESGRGVNYGYTF - - TRBJ1-2 TRBV25-1
TGTGCCAGTAGTAGAACCGGAGGGCCGGTAGCGACACCCGGGGAGCTGTTTTTT CASSRTGGPVATPGELFF - - TRBJ2-2 TRBV19
TGCGCCACCGCTACCGGGGGGAACTCTGGAAACACCATATATTTT CATATGGNSGNTIYF - - TRBJ1-3 TRBV10-2